This TCR beta chain was observed in a study of pediatric ulcerative colitis. Study-wide findings and caveats: Ulcerative colitis patients shared more blood-rectal clones than controls.

With V trimmed by 6 bases and J by 3 bases, 10 bases remained unmatched. There are 15 residues in the CDR3. Germline assignment: CDR1 SQVTM and CDR2 ANQGSEA. Blood was drawn at the time of colonoscopy. For this clone: Antigen: not known.

Clones were sequenced by immunoSEQ multiplex PCR, and TCRdb holds only the in-frame ones, with some missing. The data hold more than 50,000 clones, with 85% to 90% observed a single time. The sample taken for sequencing was blood. The chain joins TRBV29-1 to TRBJ2-7, with 11 bases identical to TRBD2. The TCR comes from a boy under 18 who was a control in a study of pediatric ulcerative colitis. This CDR3 reads CSVAGTSGSNYEQYF. In nucleotides, the CDR3 is TGCAGCGTAGCCGGGACTAGCGGATCCAACTACGAGCAGTACTTC.